This T cell receptor (beta chain) derives from a study of OX40 agonist ivuxolimab in advanced cancers. Looking at the study overall: Prior checkpoint blockade (anti-PD-1, anti-PD-L1 or anti-CTLA-4) was permitted; approximately 40% had it.

This CDR3 has 15 amino acids. After removal of 7 bases from V and 1 base from J, the junction contained 9 bases not matched to a gene. The V gene's germline CDR1 is MDHEN and CDR2 SYDVKM. The protocol was immunoSEQ multiplex PCR, while the TCRdb copy is restricted to in-frame clones and leaves out a portion. The table lists about 79,000 clones, around 82% of them singletons. In this sample, this clone turned up a few times. The sequence came from an adult with an advanced solid tumor such as melanoma, head and neck, liver or kidney cancer. The material sequenced was CD4+ or CD8+ T cells sorted from blood, taken in a trial of the OX40 agonist ivuxolimab. The chain joins TRBV28 to TRBJ1-1; TRBD1 matches at 7 bases. The CDR3: CASNLLTGSNTEAFF. For the CDR3, the DNA is TGTGCCAGCAATCTCCTGACAGGGTCGAACACTGAAGCTTTCTTT.